This T cell receptor beta chain was sequenced during a study of metastatic and nonmetastatic thyroid tumors. Looking at the study overall: Repertoire comparisons spanned blood and tumor or nodule tissue from malignant and benign thyroid patients. The study, taken as a whole, reports: Significantly greater TCR beta diversity was reportedly found in malignant thyroid tumors than in benign nodules (in blood and tumor).

CDR1 SNHLY and CDR2 FYNNEI come from the germline V gene. This CDR3 has 13 residues. V shed 3 bases and J shed 3 bases, with 8 bases lying between them. Original methodology: Between-group CDR3 differences, defined by clinicopathological status, yielded a distant-metastasis classifier for papillary thyroid cancer. TCRdb re-called the PCR reads with MiXCR. None of the V and J calls come from the authors' own analysis; TCRdb made them. There are under 45,000 clones in the sample; over 15% occur only once, and roughly an eighth lies in the top ten. Many counts were recorded for this clone. Its antigen is currently unknown. Thyroid surgery had not been preceded by any treatment in any patient.

The source is a female donor with papillary thyroid cancer or a benign thyroid nodule (not recorded which). Some clones in this sample may be carry-over from other donors' samples. V usage is TRBV2 and J usage is TRBJ1-1, with a weak D call TRBD1 (5 bases). Sequencing was carried out using tumor tissue. The CDR3 DNA is TGTGCCAGCAGTGACGGGGGTTACACTGAAGCTTTCTTT. Amino acid sequence: CASSDGGYTEAFF.